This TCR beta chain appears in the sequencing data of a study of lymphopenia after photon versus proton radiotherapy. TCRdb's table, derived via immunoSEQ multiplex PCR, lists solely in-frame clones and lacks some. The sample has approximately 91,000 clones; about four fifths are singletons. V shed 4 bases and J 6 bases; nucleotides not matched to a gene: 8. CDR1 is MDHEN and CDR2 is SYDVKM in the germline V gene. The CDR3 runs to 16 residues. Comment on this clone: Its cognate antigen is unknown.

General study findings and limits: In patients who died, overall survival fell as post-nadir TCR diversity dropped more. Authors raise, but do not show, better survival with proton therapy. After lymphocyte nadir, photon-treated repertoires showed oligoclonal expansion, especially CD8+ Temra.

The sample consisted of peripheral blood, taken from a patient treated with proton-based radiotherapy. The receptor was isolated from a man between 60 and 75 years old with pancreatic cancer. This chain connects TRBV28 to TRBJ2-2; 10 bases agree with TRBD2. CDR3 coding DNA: TGTGCCAGCAGTTCCGAAGCGGGAGGGATGTCCGGGGAGCTGTTTTTT. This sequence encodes CASSSEAGGMSGELFF.